Sequencing of this T cell receptor (beta chain) was carried out in a study of T cells in Graves' hyperthyroidism and ophthalmopathy. In the study overall: Peripheral blood was drawn at first diagnosis, prior to all treatment.

Thyroid ultrasound and orbital computed tomography, with clinical symptoms and serum thyroxine and TRAb, informed diagnoses. A single count supports this clonotype. The antigen remains unidentified. Researchers amplified the TCR beta CDR3 regions from RNA transcripts. The HTBI primer set served for first-round RT-PCR of the TCR CDR3. MiXCR, applied by TCRdb to the multiplex PCR reads, yields one record per CDR3 protein. The data show approximately 520,000 distinct CDR3 sequences, approximately 24% seen once. Study outcomes and limitations: The model foresaw ophthalmopathy a median roughly 6 months prior to onset. The majority of expanded thyroid clonotypes above 0.001 also appeared in blood.

V was cut by 0 bases and J by 3 bases, with 12 bases left in between. The CDR3 loop spans 15 amino acids. CDR1 and CDR2 from the germline V gene are SGHRS and YFSETQ. The TCR originated in a woman aged 25-40 years with Graves' ophthalmopathy. The sample comprised blood. The rearrangement links TRBV5-1 to TRBJ1-2, with a weak D call TRBD1 (5 bases). The CDR3 bases are TGCGCCAGCAGCTTGGCGGGCAGGGTTGACTATGGCTACACCTTC. It encodes CASSLAGRVDYGYTF.